What follows are 24 T cell receptor beta chains derived from one specimen sequenced in a study of blood T cell repertoires in COVID-19. Sequencing used immunoSEQ multiplex PCR; TCRdb keeps in-frame clones, though not all of them. The sample yields tens of thousands of clones, about 86% seen once. The sequenced sample consisted of peripheral blood. The receptors were sampled from a man aged 45 to 65 in a cohort sampled during active COVID-19.

The rearrangement joins TRBV7-3 to TRBJ2-5; TRBD2 matches 7 bases. With V trimmed by 0 bases and J by 5 bases, 0 bases remained unmatched. The CDR3 covers 13 residues. In germline, CDR1 is SGHTA, CDR2 FQGTGA. This CDR3 reads CASSLTGGETQYF. CDR3 DNA: TGTGCCAGCAGCTTAACCGGGGGGGAGACCCAGTACTTC.

This rearrangement joins TRBV24-1 to TRBJ2-5, with 9 bases matching TRBD2. The CDR3 contains 15 residues. V shed 9 bases and J 1 base; nucleotides not matched to a gene: 8. The germline gives CDR1 KGHDR, CDR2 SFDVKD. The CDR3 spells CATGGKAGGQETQYF. CDR3 sequence (DNA): TGTGCCACCGGGGGGAAAGCGGGAGGCCAAGAGACCCAGTACTTC.

The V call is TRBV4-1, the J call TRBJ2-3; 7 bases are shared with TRBD2. Losses at the gene ends were 1 base for V and 2 bases for J; bases not matched to a gene: 9. The CDR3 runs 17 residues. From germline, CDR1 is MGHRA and CDR2 YSYEKL. DNA of the CDR3: TGCGCCAGCAGCCAAGTATTTGACGGGGGGACCACAGATACGCAGTATTTT. Translation gives CASSQVFDGGTTDTQYF.

The J gene is TRBJ1-1, the V gene TRBV7-8; no reliable D call. The CDR3 sequence is 14 residues long. Germline V lookup: CDR1 SGHVS, CDR2 FQNEAQ. Trimming shortened V by 8 bases and J by 4 bases, and 17 bases separated the two germline ends. CDR3 nucleotides: TGTGCCAGCGGAGTAGGCGTTACGGGCACTGAAGCTTTCTTT. Translating it yields CASGVGVTGTEAFF.

This clone was observed once. The V gene is TRBV2, the J gene TRBJ1-6; 8 bases are shared with TRBD1. Germline CDR1 SNHLY, CDR2 FYNNEI. The CDR3 runs to 14 residues. V shed 2 bases and J 10 bases; nucleotides not matched to a gene: 4. CDR3: CASSERTGRSPLHF. DNA of the CDR3: TGTGCCAGCAGTGAAAGGACAGGGCGGTCACCCCTCCACTTT. Full variable domain (rest looked up from reference TRBV2 and TRBJ1-6): EPEVTQTPSHQVTQMGQEVILRCVPISNHLYFYWYRQILGQKVEFLVSFYNNEISEKSEIFDDQFSVERPDGSNFTLKIRSTKLEDSAMYFCASSERTGRSPLHFGNGTRLTVT.

The chain links TRBV29-1 to TRBJ1-1, with D unresolved. CDR1 SQVTM and CDR2 ANQGSEA come from the germline V gene. Between the trimmed V and J ends, which lost 0 bases and 8 bases, there was a span of 10 bases. The CDR3 spans 12 residues. CDR3 nucleotide sequence: TGCAGCGTTGAAGAGGCGACTGGAGAAGCTTTCTTT. It codes for CSVEEATGEAFF.

This clone was detected a few times. The same CDR3 also results from other DNA sequences found in this sample. The chain recombines TRBV11-2 with TRBJ2-1; 11 bases are shared with TRBD2. CDR3 size: 15 residues. Per germline, CDR1 SGHAT and CDR2 FQNNGV. With V trimmed by 3 bases and J by 8 bases, 6 bases remained unmatched. The CDR3 sequence: CASSLGLAERDEQFF. CDR3 in DNA: TGTGCCAGCAGCTTGGGACTAGCGGAGCGAGATGAGCAGTTCTTC.

The chain recombines TRBV5-1 with TRBJ2-1; possible D gene TRBD2, 5 bases. In germline, CDR1 is SGHRS, CDR2 YFSETQ. V gave up 9 bases and J gave up 0 bases, with 19 bases separating them. The CDR3 has 16 residues. CDR3 sequence: CATRADAQNSYNEQFF. The CDR3 DNA follows: TGCGCCACCCGAGCGGACGCACAAAACTCCTACAATGAGCAGTTCTTC.

This chain uses TRBV2 with TRBJ1-4, with 7 bases fitting TRBD1. CDR1 and CDR2 from the germline V gene are SNHLY and FYNNEI. Germline trimming cut 4 bases from V and 8 bases from J; bases unmatched to any gene: 10. The CDR3 extends over 15 amino acids. DNA of the CDR3: TGTGCCAGCAGTGGGCTCGGAGACAGGGCGGAAAAACTGTTTTTT. Amino acid sequence: CASSGLGDRAEKLFF.

Notes on this clone: The conserved phenylalanine or tryptophan is not found at the CDR3 terminus, so this likely reflects a read error. The DNA is omitted, as the CDR3 cannot be located on it reliably, and the CDR3 follows TCRdb's listing. The J gene is TRBJ1-5, the V gene TRBV5-4; TRBD1 is the table's D call and was not checked against the DNA. Termini included, the CDR3 measures 13 amino acids. The germline V gene has CDR1 SGHNT and CDR2 YYREEE (reference sequence). The CDR3 spells CASSLSTLGHPQR.

This rearrangement joins TRBV6-5 to TRBJ1-2; maybe TRBD1 (6 bases). Germline assignment: CDR1 MNHEY and CDR2 SVGAGI. The V and J ends lost 2 bases and 2 bases respectively, with 12 bases between them. This CDR3 is built from 15 residues. The CDR3 protein is CASSYGPTGNYGYTF. Written as DNA, the CDR3 is TGTGCCAGCAGTTACGGGCCAACAGGGAACTATGGCTACACCTTC.

This clone was found a few times. The V gene is TRBV2, the J gene TRBJ2-7, with 9 bases that match TRBD2. V shed 0 bases, J shed 4 bases, and the junction held 7 bases outside the gene matches. The CDR3 runs to 16 residues. Per the germline V gene, CDR1 is SNHLY and CDR2 is FYNNEI. The chain's CDR3 is CASSEAGSGSGYEQYV. For the CDR3, the DNA is TGTGCCAGCAGTGAAGCTGGTAGCGGGAGTGGTTACGAGCAGTACGTC.

The chain's CDR3 is CASSLSRGDEQFF. The CDR3 nucleotides read TGTGCCAGCAGTTTATCCAGGGGGGATGAGCAGTTCTTC. The V and J genes are TRBV27 and TRBJ2-1, with D possibly matching TRBD1 (7 bases). Trimming shortened V by 0 bases and J by 8 bases, and 8 bases separated the two germline ends. Per the germline V gene, CDR1 is MNHEY and CDR2 is SMNVEV (reference sequence). The CDR3 loop spans 13 amino acids.

V usage is TRBV15 and J usage is TRBJ2-1; the match to TRBD1 covers 8 bases. This CDR3 comprises 16 residues. V shed 4 bases, J shed 9 bases, and the junction held 14 bases outside the gene matches. Germline V lookup: CDR1 LNHNV, CDR2 YYDKDF (reference sequence). CDR3 sequence (DNA): TGTGCCACCAGCAAGGTCCCAGTTGGCGGGACAGGTGAGCAGTTCTTC. This encodes CATSKVPVGGTGEQFF.

The rearrangement joins TRBV24-1 to TRBJ2-1, with TRBD1 matching over 9 bases. V lost 5 bases and J lost 2; bases outside the gene matches: 0. The V gene's germline CDR1 is KGHDR and CDR2 SFDVKD. The length of the CDR3 is 14 residues. CDR3 sequence reads: CATSGDRAYNEQFF. For the CDR3, the DNA is TGTGCCACCAGTGGGGACAGGGCCTACAATGAGCAGTTCTTC.

The genes are TRBV6-5 and TRBJ2-1; 8 nucleotides line up with TRBD2. Unmatched junction bases numbered 0, after V lost 9 bases and J lost 2 bases. From germline, CDR1 is MNHEY and CDR2 SVGAGI. This CDR3 region has 12 residues. In nucleotides, the CDR3 is TGTGCCAGTAGCGGGACCTACAATGAGCAGTTCTTC. Amino acid sequence: CASSGTYNEQFF.

This chain joins TRBV19 and TRBJ2-3, with 11 bases identical to TRBD2. V shed 0 bases, J shed 4 bases, and the junction held 24 bases outside the gene matches. The germline gives CDR1 LNHDA, CDR2 SQIVND (reference sequence). There are 23 residues in the CDR3. CDR3: CASSIDWAEELAGANLVADTQYF. The CDR3 DNA reads as TGTGCCAGTAGTATAGATTGGGCTGAGGAACTAGCGGGAGCTAACCTCGTGGCAGATACGCAGTATTTT.

V is TRBV29-1 and J is TRBJ1-4; D call uncertain. The germline V gene has CDR1 SQVTM and CDR2 ANQGSEA. Between the trimmed V and J ends, which lost 3 bases and 8 bases, there was a span of 16 bases. CDR3 size: 14 residues. The CDR3 DNA reads TGCAGCGTTGAGTTTTCGCAGGCAGAAGAAAAACTGTTTTTT. The encoded protein is CSVEFSQAEEKLFF. Combining the CDR3 with reference TRBV29-1 and TRBJ1-4 gives the whole variable domain SAVISQKPSRDICQRGTSLTIQCQVDSQVTMMFWYRQQPGQSLTLIATANQGSEATYESGFVIDKFPISRPNLTFSTLTVSNMSPEDSSIYLCSVEFSQAEEKLFFGSGTQLSVL.

The genes are TRBV6-5 and TRBJ1-1; weak D call: TRBD1 (6 bases). The CDR3 extends over 12 amino acids. V lost 8 bases and J lost 7, with 14 bases in between. Germline V gene lookup returns CDR1 MNHEY and CDR2 SVGAGI. The CDR3 reads CASAGDVDEAFF. The DNA for the CDR3 is TGTGCCAGCGCAGGGGACGTTGATGAAGCTTTCTTT.

This clone has a single count. The V and J genes are TRBV6-4 and TRBJ2-1; weak D call: TRBD1 (5 bases). From germline, CDR1 is MRHNA and CDR2 SNTAGT. There are 16 residues in the CDR3. V was trimmed by 0 bases and J by 2 bases, leaving 11 bases between them. CDR3 nucleotide sequence: TGTGCCAGCAGTGACTCGGGCACAGGCACCTACAATGAGCAGTTCTTC. This codes for CASSDSGTGTYNEQFF.

This rearrangement joins TRBV9 to TRBJ2-7; maybe TRBD2 (6 bases). The germline V and J ends were trimmed by 0 bases and 6 bases, with 13 bases remaining between them. The CDR3 covers 14 residues. The germline gives CDR1 SGDLS, CDR2 YYNGEE. The CDR3 coding sequence is TGTGCCAGCAGCGTAGCGGGGGACCCCCGCGAGCAGTACTTC. This codes for CASSVAGDPREQYF.

This rearrangement joins TRBV10-1 to TRBJ1-1; D is perhaps TRBD1 (5 bases). Germline lookup yields CDR1 WNHNN and CDR2 SYGVQD (reference sequence). V was trimmed by 4 bases and J by 11 bases, leaving 17 bases between them. The CDR3 is 13 amino acids. The CDR3 sequence: CASSAEPRRGAFF. Here the CDR3 DNA reads TGCGCCAGCAGTGCTGAGCCCCGCCGGGGGGCTTTCTTT.

The chain joins TRBV5-8 to TRBJ2-3; D is unclear. The CDR3 totals 16 residues. Deletions cut 2 bases from V and 2 bases from J, with 15 bases between. The germline gives CDR1 SGHTS, CDR2 YDEGEE. The CDR3 sequence: CASSFRRDLHTDTQYF. CDR3 bases: TGTGCCAGCAGCTTTCGACGCGACTTACACACAGATACGCAGTATTTT.

The chain carries TRBV10-3 and TRBJ2-7; 7 nucleotides line up with TRBD1. Germline V gene lookup returns CDR1 ENHRY and CDR2 SYGVKD. V shed 6 bases and J 5 bases; nucleotides not matched to a gene: 7. CDR3 length equals 13 residues. CDR3 loop: CAISLDRVDEQYF. In DNA form, the CDR3 reads TGTGCCATCAGCCTCGACAGGGTCGACGAGCAGTACTTC.